This T cell receptor (beta chain) was profiled in a study of blood T cells in healthy people across ages. In its sample, this clonotype was seen a few times. Its target is not known. The V and J ends lost 0 bases and 5 bases respectively, with 11 bases between them. The germline gives CDR1 SGHRS, CDR2 YFSETQ. This CDR3 spans 14 amino acids. General study results and limits: Conclusively comparing naive with antigen-experienced cells was impossible with unsorted PBMCs.

It was with a sample-barcoded 5' primer and a J-beta primer mix that a second PCR of about 7 to 12 cycles was run. MiXCR, run by TCRdb on the 5' RACE reads, gives a single entry per CDR3 protein. The repertoire includes about 780,000 distinct CDR3 sequences, roughly 26% of them detected once, and 3% sits in the top ten. These records were also assigned to another study, of T cells of mothers and their children. That report adds: Researchers report slightly higher, though non-significant, overlap in related mother-child pairs than in unrelated pairs.

Sequenced input: blood. The V gene is TRBV5-1, the J gene TRBJ1-1; D not resolved. This clonotype was sampled from a boy younger than 18 in good health. In nucleotides, the CDR3 is TGCGCCAGCAGCTTGGCCGCAGGAGAGACTGAAGCTTTCTTT. Its translation: CASSLAAGETEAFF.